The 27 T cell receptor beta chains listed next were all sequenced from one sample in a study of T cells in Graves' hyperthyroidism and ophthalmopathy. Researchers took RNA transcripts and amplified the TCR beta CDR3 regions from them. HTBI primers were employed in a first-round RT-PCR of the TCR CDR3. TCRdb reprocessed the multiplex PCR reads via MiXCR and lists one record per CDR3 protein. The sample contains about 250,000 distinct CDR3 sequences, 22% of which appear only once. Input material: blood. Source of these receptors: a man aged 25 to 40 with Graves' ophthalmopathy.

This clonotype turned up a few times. Here the CDR3 reads CASSETLLRAGYNEQFF. As DNA, the CDR3 is TGTGCCAGCAGTGAAACTCTCTTGCGGGCGGGGTACAATGAGCAGTTCTTC. The V call is TRBV6-1, the J call TRBJ2-1, with D possibly being TRBD2 (6 bases). CDR3 length: 17 residues. The germline V and J ends were trimmed by 2 bases and 4 bases, with 18 bases remaining between them. Germline CDR1 and CDR2: MNHNS and SASEGT.

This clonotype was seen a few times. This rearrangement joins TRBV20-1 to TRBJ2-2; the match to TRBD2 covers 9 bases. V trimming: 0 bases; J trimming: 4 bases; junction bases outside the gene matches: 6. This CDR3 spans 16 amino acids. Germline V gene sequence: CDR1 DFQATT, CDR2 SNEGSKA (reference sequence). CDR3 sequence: CSARDSGRGGTGELFF. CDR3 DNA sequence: TGCAGTGCTAGAGATAGCGGGAGAGGGGGCACCGGGGAGCTGTTTTTT.

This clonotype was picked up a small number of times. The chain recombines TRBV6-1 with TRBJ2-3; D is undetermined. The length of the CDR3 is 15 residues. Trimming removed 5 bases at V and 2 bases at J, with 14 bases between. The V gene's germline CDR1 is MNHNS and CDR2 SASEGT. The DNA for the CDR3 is TGTGCCAGCAGTTTGGTTCGCCTGATCACAGATACGCAGTATTTT. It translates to CASSLVRLITDTQYF.

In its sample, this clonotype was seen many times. CDR3 sequence: CASSGSGEKLFF. The CDR3, as DNA: TGTGCCAGCAGTGGATCGGGGGAAAAACTGTTTTTT. The chain employs TRBV2 and TRBJ1-4; D is uncertain. CDR1 and CDR2 (germline): SNHLY, FYNNEI. The CDR3 is made up of 12 amino acids. V lost 4 bases and J lost 8, with 8 bases in between.

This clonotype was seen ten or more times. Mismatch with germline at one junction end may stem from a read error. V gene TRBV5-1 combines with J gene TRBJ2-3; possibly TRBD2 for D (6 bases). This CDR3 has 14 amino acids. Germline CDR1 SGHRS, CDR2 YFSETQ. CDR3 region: CASSLGTSTDTQYF. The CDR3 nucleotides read TGTGCCAGCAGCTTGGGGACTAGCACAGATACGCAGTATTTT.

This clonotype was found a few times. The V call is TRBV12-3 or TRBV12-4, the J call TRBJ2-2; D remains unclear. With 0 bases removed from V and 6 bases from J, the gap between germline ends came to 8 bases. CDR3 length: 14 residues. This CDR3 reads CASSLALGSGELFF. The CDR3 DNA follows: TGTGCCAGCAGTTTAGCGCTAGGGTCCGGGGAGCTGTTTTTT.

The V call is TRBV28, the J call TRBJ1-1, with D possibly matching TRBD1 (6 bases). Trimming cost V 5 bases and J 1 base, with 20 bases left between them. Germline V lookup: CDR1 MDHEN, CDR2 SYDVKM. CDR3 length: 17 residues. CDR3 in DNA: TGTGCCAGCAGTCCCCTCGGTAGGGGGGCCCCGAACACTGAAGCTTTCTTT. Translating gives CASSPLGRGAPNTEAFF.

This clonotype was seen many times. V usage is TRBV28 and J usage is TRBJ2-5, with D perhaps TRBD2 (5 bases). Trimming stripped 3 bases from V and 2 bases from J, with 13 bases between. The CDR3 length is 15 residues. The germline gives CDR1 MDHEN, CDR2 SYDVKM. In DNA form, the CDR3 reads TGTGCCAGCAGTTTGGCCCATCGGGGTCAAGAGACCCAGTACTTC. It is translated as CASSLAHRGQETQYF.

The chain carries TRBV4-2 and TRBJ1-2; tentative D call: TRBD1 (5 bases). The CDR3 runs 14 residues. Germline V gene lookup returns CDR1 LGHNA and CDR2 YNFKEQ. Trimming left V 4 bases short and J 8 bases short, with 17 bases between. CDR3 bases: TGTGCCAGCAGCCTTCAAGGTGAGGGGCTCGGCTACACCTTC. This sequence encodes CASSLQGEGLGYTF.

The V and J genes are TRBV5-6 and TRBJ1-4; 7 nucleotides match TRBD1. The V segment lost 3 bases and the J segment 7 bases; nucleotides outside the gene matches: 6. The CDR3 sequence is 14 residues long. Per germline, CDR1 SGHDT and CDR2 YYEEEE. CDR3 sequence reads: CASSSRGRREKLFF. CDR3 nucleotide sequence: TGTGCCAGCAGCTCTAGGGGGCGCCGTGAAAAACTGTTTTTT.

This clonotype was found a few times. CDR3 DNA: TGTGCCAGTTCCCGGGACAGGCTATTTAGCAATCAGCCCCAGCATTTT. It yields the protein CASSRDRLFSNQPQHF. The genes are TRBV6-2 or TRBV6-3 and TRBJ1-5; 8 nucleotides match TRBD1. V was pared by 9 bases and J by 0 bases, with 10 bases of the junction left unmatched. The V gene's germline CDR1 is MNHEY and CDR2 SVGEGT. The CDR3 spans 16 residues.

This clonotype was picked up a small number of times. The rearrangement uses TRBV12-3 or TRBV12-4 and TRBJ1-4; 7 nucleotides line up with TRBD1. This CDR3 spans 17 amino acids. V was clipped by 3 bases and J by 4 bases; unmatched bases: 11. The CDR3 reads CASSFDLMDRNNEKLFF. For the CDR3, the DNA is TGTGCCAGCAGTTTTGACCTTATGGACAGGAATAATGAAAAACTGTTTTTT.

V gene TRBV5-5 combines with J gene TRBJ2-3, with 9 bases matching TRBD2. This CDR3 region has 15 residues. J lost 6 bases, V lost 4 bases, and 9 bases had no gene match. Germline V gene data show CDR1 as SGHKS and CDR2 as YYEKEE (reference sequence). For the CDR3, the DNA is TGTGCCAGCAGCCCAAATAGCGGGGGCCGGGATACGCAGTATTTT. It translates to CASSPNSGGRDTQYF.

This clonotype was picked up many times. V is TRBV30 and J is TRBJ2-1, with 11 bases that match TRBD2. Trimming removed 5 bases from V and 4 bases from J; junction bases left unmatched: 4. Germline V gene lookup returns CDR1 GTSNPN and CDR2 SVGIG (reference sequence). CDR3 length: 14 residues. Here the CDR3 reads CAWYLAGGYNEQFF. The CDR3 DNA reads TGTGCCTGGTATTTAGCGGGAGGGTACAATGAGCAGTTCTTC.

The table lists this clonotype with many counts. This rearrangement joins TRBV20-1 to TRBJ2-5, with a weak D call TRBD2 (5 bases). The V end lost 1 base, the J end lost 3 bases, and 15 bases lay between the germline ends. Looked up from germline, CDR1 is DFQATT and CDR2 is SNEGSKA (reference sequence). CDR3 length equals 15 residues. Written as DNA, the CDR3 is TGCAGTGCTAGAGTACCACGGGAATTGAAAGAGACCCAGTACTTC. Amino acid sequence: CSARVPRELKETQYF.

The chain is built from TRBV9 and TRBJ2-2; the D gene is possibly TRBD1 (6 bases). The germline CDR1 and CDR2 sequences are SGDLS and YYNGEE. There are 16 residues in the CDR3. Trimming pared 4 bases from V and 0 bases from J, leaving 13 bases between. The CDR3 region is CASSPGQFANTGELFF. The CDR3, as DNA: TGTGCCAGCAGCCCCGGACAGTTCGCGAACACCGGGGAGCTGTTTTTT.

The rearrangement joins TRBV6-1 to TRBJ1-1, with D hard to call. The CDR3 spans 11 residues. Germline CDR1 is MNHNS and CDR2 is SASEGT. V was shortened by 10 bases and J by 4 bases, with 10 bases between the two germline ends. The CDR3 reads CATIGLTEAFF. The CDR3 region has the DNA TGTGCCACCATCGGACTCACTGAAGCTTTCTTT.

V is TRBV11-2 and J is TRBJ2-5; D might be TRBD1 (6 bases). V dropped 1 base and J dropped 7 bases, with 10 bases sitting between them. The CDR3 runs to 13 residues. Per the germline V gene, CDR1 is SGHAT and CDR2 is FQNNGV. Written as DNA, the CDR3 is TGTGCCAGCAGCTTAGGCTTGGGGGCGACCCAGTACTTC. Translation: CASSLGLGATQYF.

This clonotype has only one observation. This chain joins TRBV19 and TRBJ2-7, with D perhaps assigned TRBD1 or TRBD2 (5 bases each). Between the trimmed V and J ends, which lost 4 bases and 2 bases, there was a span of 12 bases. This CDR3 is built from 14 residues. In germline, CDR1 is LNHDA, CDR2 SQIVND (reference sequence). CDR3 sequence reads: CASSTRGATYEQYF. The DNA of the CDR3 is TGTGCCAGTAGTACCCGGGGCGCAACCTACGAGCAGTACTTC.

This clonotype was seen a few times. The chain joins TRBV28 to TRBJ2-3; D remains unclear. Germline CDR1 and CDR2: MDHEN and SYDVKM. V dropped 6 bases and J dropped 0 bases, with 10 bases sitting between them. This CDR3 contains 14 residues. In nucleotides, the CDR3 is TGTGCCAGCAGAAGACCGTATAGCACAGATACGCAGTATTTT. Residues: CASRRPYSTDTQYF.

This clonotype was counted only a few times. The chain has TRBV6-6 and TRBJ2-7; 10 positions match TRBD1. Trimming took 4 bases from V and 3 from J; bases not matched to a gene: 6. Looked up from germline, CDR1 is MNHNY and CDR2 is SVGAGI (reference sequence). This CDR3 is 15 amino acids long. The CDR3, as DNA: TGTGCCAGCAGTTCCCCCGGGACAGGGGACTACGAGCAGTACTTC. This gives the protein CASSSPGTGDYEQYF.

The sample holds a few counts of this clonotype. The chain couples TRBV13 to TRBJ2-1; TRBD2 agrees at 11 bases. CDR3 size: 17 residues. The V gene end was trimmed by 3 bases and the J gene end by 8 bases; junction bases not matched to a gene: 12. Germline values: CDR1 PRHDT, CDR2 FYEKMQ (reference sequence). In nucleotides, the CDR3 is TGTGCCAGCAGCTTGGGGGTAGCGGGAGGGCCTACGTATGAGCAGTTCTTC. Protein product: CASSLGVAGGPTYEQFF.

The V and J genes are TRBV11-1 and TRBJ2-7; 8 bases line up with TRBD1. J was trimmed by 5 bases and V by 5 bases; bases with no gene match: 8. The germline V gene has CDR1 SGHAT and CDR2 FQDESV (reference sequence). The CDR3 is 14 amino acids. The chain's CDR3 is CASSQRTGRNEQYF. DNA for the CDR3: TGTGCCAGCAGCCAGAGGACAGGGCGGAACGAGCAGTACTTC.

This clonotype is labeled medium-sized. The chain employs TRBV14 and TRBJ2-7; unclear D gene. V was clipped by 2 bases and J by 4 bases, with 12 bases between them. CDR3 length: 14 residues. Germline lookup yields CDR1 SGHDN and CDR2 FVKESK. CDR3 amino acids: CASSQKGPAYEQYF. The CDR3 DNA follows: TGTGCCAGCAGCCAAAAGGGCCCAGCTTACGAGCAGTACTTC.

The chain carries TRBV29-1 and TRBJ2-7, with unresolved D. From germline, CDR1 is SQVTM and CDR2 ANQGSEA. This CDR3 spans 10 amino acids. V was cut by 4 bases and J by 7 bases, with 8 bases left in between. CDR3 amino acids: CSVGAGEQYF. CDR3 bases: TGCAGCGTTGGTGCCGGGGAGCAGTACTTC.

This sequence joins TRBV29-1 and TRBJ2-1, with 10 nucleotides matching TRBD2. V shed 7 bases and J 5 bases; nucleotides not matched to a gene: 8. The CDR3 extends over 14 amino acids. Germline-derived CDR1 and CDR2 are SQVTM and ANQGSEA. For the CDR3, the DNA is TGCAGCGCAAAAGGGACTAGCGTCGACAATGAGCAGTTCTTC. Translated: CSAKGTSVDNEQFF.

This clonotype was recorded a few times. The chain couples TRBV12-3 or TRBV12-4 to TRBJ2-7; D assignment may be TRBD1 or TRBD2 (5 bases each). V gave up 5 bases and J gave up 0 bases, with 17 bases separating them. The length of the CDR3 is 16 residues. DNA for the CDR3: TGTGCCAGCAGTGACCTCTCGGGGCTCCTCTCCTACGAGCAGTACTTC. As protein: CASSDLSGLLSYEQYF.